The source of this T cell receptor (beta chain) is a study of low-dose radiotherapy and immunotherapy resistance in tumors. Study overall: Patients received cyclophosphamide 200 mg/m2 intravenously every two weeks, the day before radiation-immunotherapy.

Low-dose radiotherapy and low-dose cyclophosphamide, together with aspirin, ipilimumab and nivolumab, were given to donors. Patients who could take part had advanced solid tumors with no tumor-infiltrating lymphocytes. V dropped 6 bases and J dropped 6; count of bases not matched to a gene: 12. In germline, CDR1 is DFQATT, CDR2 SNEGSKA (reference sequence). The CDR3 runs to 15 residues. Covering alpha and beta chains, TRAV- and TRBV-specific primers were used for the first-strand cDNA. The authors amplified TCRs for about 20 PCR cycles with a constant-region primer and a V-primer adapter. One entry per CDR3 protein results from TCRdb running MiXCR on the reads. Of some 16,000 distinct CDR3 sequences in the sample, around three quarters are singletons; the top ten hold approximately 5.3%.

This chain uses TRBV20-1 with TRBJ2-2, with 8 bases that match TRBD1. This TCR was recovered from a human donor with advanced metastatic prostate, ovarian, gallbladder or colorectal cancer (not recorded which). This table probably holds off-target reads from a library built for another chain. CDR3 sequence reads: CSARSGGRLPGELFF. The CDR3 DNA follows: TGCAGTGCGAGGTCAGGGGGCCGACTACCCGGGGAGCTGTTTTTT.